One sample yielded the 30 T cell receptor beta chains listed below, sequenced in a study of T-cell memory formation after mild COVID-19. One entry per CDR3 protein, called by TCRdb with MiXCR from the 5' RACE reads. The top ten hold around an eighth of the sample, which has a few hundred thousand distinct CDR3 sequences, approximately 25% seen once. Sequencing was done on a sample of PBMCs or a T cell subset sorted from them (not recorded which). The source of these receptors is an adult woman who had mild COVID-19 (a few samples of this study predate the infection). Cell type and time point are not known.

This sequence joins TRBV13 and TRBJ1-1; TRBD1 is a possible D gene (6 bases). V lost 0 bases to trimming and J lost 3 bases, with 11 bases between them. The CDR3 is 15 amino acids. Germline V CDR1 and CDR2: PRHDT, FYEKMQ (reference sequence). The CDR3 here is CASSLGGALYTEAFF. The CDR3 DNA sequence: TGTGCCAGCAGCTTAGGGGGGGCTCTGTACACTGAAGCTTTCTTT.

The chain carries TRBV20-1 and TRBJ1-4; TRBD1 aligns across 10 bases. Germline loops: CDR1 DFQATT, CDR2 SNEGSKA (reference sequence). This CDR3 comprises 14 residues. V lost 6 bases to trimming and J lost 8 bases; unmatched junction nucleotides: 9. CDR3 nucleotide sequence: TGCAGTGCACAGACCGACAGGGGGCTAGAAAAACTGTTTTTT. Translation: CSAQTDRGLEKLFF.

The V call is TRBV5-5, the J call TRBJ2-5; tentatively, D is TRBD1 (6 bases). The ends were cut back, 4 bases at V and 4 bases at J, with 23 bases in the middle. The CDR3 consists of 17 residues. The germline gives CDR1 SGHKS, CDR2 YYEKEE (reference sequence). The CDR3 coding sequence is TGTGCCAGCAGCGAGGAAGGGACACCCCCCGGTCGAGAGACCCAGTACTTC. This gives the protein CASSEEGTPPGRETQYF.

In its sample, this clonotype was seen a few times. The V call is TRBV7-9, the J call TRBJ2-1; D is perhaps TRBD1 or TRBD2 (6 bases each). The CDR3 loop spans 12 amino acids. The V and J ends lost 5 bases and 15 bases respectively, with 17 bases between them. Germline values: CDR1 SEHNR, CDR2 FQNEAQ (reference sequence). CDR3 loop: CASSLRGRGRFF. CDR3 bases: TGTGCCAGCAGCCTCCGGGGGCGCGGCCGGTTCTTC.

J is TRBJ2-6 and V is TRBV6-1, with 10 bases identical to TRBD1. V dropped 8 bases and J dropped 2; count of bases not matched to a gene: 9. Germline lookup yields CDR1 MNHNS and CDR2 SASEGT. The CDR3 consists of 17 residues. CDR3 in DNA: TGTGCCAGCCCGGACAGGGGGGTGAGACCTGGGGCCAACGTCCTGACTTTC. It encodes CASPDRGVRPGANVLTF.

The chain carries TRBV4-1 and TRBJ1-2, with D possibly TRBD1 on 5 matching bases. V lost 4 bases to trimming and J lost 8 bases, with 14 bases between them. Germline CDR1 MGHRA, CDR2 YSYEKL. The CDR3 sequence is 13 residues long. In DNA form, the CDR3 reads TGCGCCAGCAGCCCCCCGGGAGGGGTCGGCTACACCTTC. It translates to CASSPPGGVGYTF.

Notes on this clonotype: A junction end diverges from the germline sequence, so it may reflect a read error. V gene TRBV7-7 combines with J gene TRBJ2-5, with D possibly TRBD2 on 6 matching bases. The germline CDR1 and CDR2 sequences are SSHAT and FNYEAQ (reference sequence). The CDR3 runs to 13 residues. CDR3 bases: TGTGCTAGCAGCTTACTAGCTATCGAGACCCAGTACTTC. The encoded protein is CASSLLAIETQYF.

The chain links TRBV10-3 to TRBJ2-5; 9 bases agree with TRBD2. Germline loops: CDR1 ENHRY, CDR2 SYGVKD. CDR3 size: 15 residues. The junction had 2 bases not matched to a gene; V was cut back by 0 bases and J by 3 bases. The CDR3 region has the DNA TGTGCCATCAGTGAGTCTTTAGCGGGGGAAGAGACCCAGTACTTC. Translated: CAISESLAGEETQYF.

This rearrangement joins TRBV5-1 to TRBJ1-2, with 7 bases lining up with TRBD1. Germline trimming cut 5 bases from V and 8 bases from J; bases unmatched to any gene: 9. CDR3 size: 13 residues. From germline, CDR1 is SGHRS and CDR2 YFSETQ. CDR3 bases: TGCGCCAGCAGTTTAACAGGGGCCCTCGGCTACACCTTC. Its protein product is CASSLTGALGYTF.

The chain employs TRBV15 and TRBJ2-3; D might be TRBD2 (6 bases). CDR1 LNHNV and CDR2 YYDKDF come from the germline V gene (reference sequence). The CDR3 is 19 residues long. The V end was cut by 0 bases, the J end by 6 bases, with 25 bases between. CDR3 sequence: CATSRDNEEGRGRYDTQYF. Here the CDR3 DNA reads TGTGCCACCAGCAGAGATAATGAGGAGGGACGGGGACGTTACGATACGCAGTATTTT. Full variable domain (rest looked up from reference TRBV15 and TRBJ2-3): DAMVIQNPRYQVTQFGKPVTLSCSQTLNHNVMYWYQQKSSQAPKLLFHYYDKDFNNEADTPDNFQSRRPNTSFCFLDIRSPGLGDTAMYLCATSRDNEEGRGRYDTQYFGPGTRLTVL.

This chain connects TRBV4-1 to TRBJ1-2, with 7 positions matching TRBD1. This CDR3 is 15 amino acids long. CDR1 is MGHRA, CDR2 YSYEKL, per germline. V was pared by 4 bases and J by 1 base, with 6 bases of the junction left unmatched. CDR3 DNA sequence: TGCGCCAGCAGCCTAGGGACAGTTTTTAACTATGGCTACACCTTC. Its protein product is CASSLGTVFNYGYTF.

The V and J genes are TRBV29-1 and TRBJ2-7; 10 positions match TRBD2. Germline CDR1 reads SQVTM; CDR2 reads ANQGSEA. There are 11 residues in the CDR3. Trimming at V came to 7 bases and at J to 6 bases, leaving 3 bases not matched to a gene. The chain's CDR3 is CSALAGVEQYF. In DNA, the CDR3 is TGCAGCGCGCTAGCGGGAGTCGAGCAGTACTTC.

This clonotype was seen more than once but under ten times. This chain joins TRBV12-3 or TRBV12-4 and TRBJ2-1; D tentatively reads TRBD1 or TRBD2 (5 bases each). The CDR3 has 13 amino acids. Trimming took off 6 bases at V and 8 bases at J, with 14 bases between the two ends. CDR3 region: CASRGEAAHEQFF. CDR3 DNA sequence: TGTGCCAGCAGGGGGGAAGCGGCCCATGAGCAGTTCTTC.

This clonotype occurred a few times. J is TRBJ2-5 and V is TRBV7-2; perhaps TRBD1 as D (6 bases). Germline V gene lookup returns CDR1 SGHTA and CDR2 FQGNSA. The CDR3 has 19 residues. V lost 4 bases and J 5 bases, leaving 29 bases between the germline ends. CDR3 loop: CASSSTGWLVGKKGETQYF. The CDR3, as DNA: TGTGCCAGCAGCTCGACAGGATGGTTAGTGGGAAAGAAGGGGGAGACCCAGTACTTC.

The chain links TRBV24-1 to TRBJ1-5, with unresolved D. Trimming took off 3 bases at V and 4 bases at J, with 3 bases between the two ends. Per the germline V gene, CDR1 is KGHDR and CDR2 is SFDVKD. The CDR3 has 12 amino acids. The CDR3 reads CATSDRNQPQHF. The CDR3 nucleotides read TGTGCCACCAGTGATCGAAATCAGCCCCAGCATTTT.

This clonotype was counted only a few times. The V gene is TRBV5-5, the J gene TRBJ2-7; tentative D call: TRBD1 (5 bases). Germline loops: CDR1 SGHKS, CDR2 YYEKEE (reference sequence). V dropped 2 bases and J dropped 1 base, with 22 bases sitting between them. This CDR3 has 18 residues. CDR3 DNA: TGTGCCAGCAGCTTTCTTGGGTTTATTGACAGCCCATCCTACGAGCAGTACTTC. Its translation is CASSFLGFIDSPSYEQYF.

The table lists this clonotype with many counts. The rearrangement uses TRBV27 and TRBJ2-7, with 10 bases lining up with TRBD1. The CDR3 runs to 13 residues. Germline V gives CDR1 MNHEY, CDR2 SMNVEV (reference sequence). V shed 4 bases, J shed 6 bases, and the junction held 3 bases outside the gene matches. CDR3 bases: TGTGCCAGCAGTTGGACAGGGGGGAGCGAGCAGTACTTC. Translated, it gives CASSWTGGSEQYF.

The chain recombines TRBV6-5 with TRBJ2-1; 7 nucleotides align to TRBD1. The J segment lost 5 bases and the V segment lost 6 bases, leaving 7 bases of the junction unmatched. Germline CDR1 MNHEY, CDR2 SVGAGI. The CDR3 runs 14 residues. CDR3 DNA: TGTGCCAGCAGACGACTGGGACAGAACAATGAGCAGTTCTTC. Translated: CASRRLGQNNEQFF.

The CDR3 DNA sequence: TGTGCCAGCAGTCTGACAGGGCTGGGCCTAGTGGTTGTCTACGAGCAGTACTTC. This gives the protein CASSLTGLGLVVVYEQYF. The rearrangement links TRBV12-3 or TRBV12-4 to TRBJ2-7; 7 bases align to TRBD1. Unmatched junction bases numbered 19, after V lost 5 bases and J lost 3 bases. The length of the CDR3 is 18 residues.

The chain combines TRBV6-5 with TRBJ2-6; D remains ambiguous. The CDR3 consists of 14 residues. Germline V gene sequence: CDR1 MNHEY, CDR2 SVGAGI. Trimming took off 5 bases at V and 4 bases at J, with 9 bases between the two ends. CDR3 bases: TGTGCCAGCAGTCCGATCGGGGGGGCCAACGTCCTGACTTTC. This codes for CASSPIGGANVLTF.

This sequence joins TRBV10-3 and TRBJ2-3; D is unclear. The V gene's germline CDR1 is ENHRY and CDR2 SYGVKD. Trimming took 3 bases from V and 0 from J, leaving 7 bases between them. CDR3 size: 14 residues. The CDR3 nucleotides are TGTGCCATCAGTGAAGCGCCGAGCACAGATACGCAGTATTTT. Protein product: CAISEAPSTDTQYF.

This clonotype has just a few counts. This chain connects TRBV7-9 to TRBJ2-2, with 7 bases aligning to TRBD1. Trimming at V came to 3 bases and at J to 2 bases, leaving 6 bases not matched to a gene. In germline, CDR1 is SEHNR, CDR2 FQNEAQ (reference sequence). The CDR3 covers 16 residues. The CDR3 region is CASSFGTVVNTGELFF. DNA for the CDR3: TGTGCCAGCAGCTTCGGGACAGTAGTAAACACCGGGGAGCTGTTTTTT.

This chain uses TRBV10-3 with TRBJ2-3, with TRBD2 matching 15 bases. Germline V CDR1 and CDR2: ENHRY, SYGVKD. Trimming took 5 bases from V and 6 from J; bases not matched to a gene: 3. This CDR3 contains 15 residues. CDR3 protein: CAISWTSGGADTQYF. CDR3 in DNA: TGTGCCATCAGTTGGACTAGCGGGGGGGCCGATACGCAGTATTTT.

A single count supports this clonotype. This chain connects TRBV4-1 to TRBJ2-1; 10 bases are shared with TRBD2. There are 18 residues in the CDR3. Germline CDR1 and CDR2: MGHRA and YSYEKL. The V gene end was trimmed by 0 bases and the J gene end by 6 bases; junction bases not matched to a gene: 11. The CDR3, as DNA: TGCGCCAGCAGCCAAGAAATCCAGCTAGCGGGAGAGGGCAATGAGCAGTTCTTC. Translation gives CASSQEIQLAGEGNEQFF.

The chain recombines TRBV9 with TRBJ2-3, with D possibly TRBD2 on 6 matching bases. V lost 2 bases, J lost 2 bases, and 15 bases lay in between. Germline assignment: CDR1 SGDLS and CDR2 YYNGEE. This CDR3 comprises 16 residues. In DNA, the CDR3 is TGTGCCAGCAGCGTTCCCGTGTGGGGGGTCACAGATACGCAGTATTTT. Translating gives CASSVPVWGVTDTQYF.

In this sample, this clonotype turned up many times. V and J are TRBV12-3 or TRBV12-4 and TRBJ2-5; perhaps TRBD2 as D (7 bases). Trimming pared 8 bases from V and 5 bases from J, leaving 18 bases between. This CDR3 is 14 amino acids long. CDR3 nucleotide sequence: TGTGCCAGCCTCTTGGGGGGGCGCGGGGAGACCCAGTACTTC. It codes for CASLLGGRGETQYF.

CDR3 sequence (DNA): TGTGCCAGCAGACCGGGGTGGGAAACTAGCACAGATACGCAGTATTTT. This codes for CASRPGWETSTDTQYF. This chain uses TRBV7-6 with TRBJ2-3, with a tentative D call TRBD2 (5 bases). V shed 6 bases and J shed 0 bases, with 16 bases lying between them. CDR1 is SGHVS, CDR2 FNYEAQ, per germline. The CDR3 is 16 residues long. Using reference TRBV7-6 and TRBJ2-3 for the parts outside the CDR3, the full variable domain is GAGVSQSPRYKVTKRGQDVALRCDPISGHVSLYWYRQALGQGPEFLTYFNYEAQQDKSGLPNDRFSAERPEGSISTLTIQRTEQRDSAMYRCASRPGWETSTDTQYFGPGTRLTVL.

The J gene is TRBJ1-2, the V gene TRBV21-1; the table's D call of TRBD1 was not tested on the DNA. TRBV21-1 is termed a pseudogene. The CDR3 extends over 15 amino acids. In nucleotides, the CDR3 is TGTGCCAGCATCACCAAAGATAACAGGGGACATGGCTACACCTTC. This gives the protein CASITKDNRGHGYTF.

This clonotype was found once. The V call is TRBV24-1, the J call TRBJ2-6; tentative D call: TRBD2 (5 bases). Germline V gene data show CDR1 as KGHDR and CDR2 as SFDVKD. The CDR3 is made up of 16 amino acids. V gave up 4 bases and J gave up 0 bases, with 9 bases separating them. The CDR3 nucleotides are TGTGCCACCAGTGACACCGAGGGCTCTGGGGCCAACGTCCTGACTTTC. Encoded protein: CATSDTEGSGANVLTF.

This clonotype was picked up a small number of times. The chain combines TRBV20-1 with TRBJ1-1, with a weak D call TRBD1 (6 bases). Germline-derived CDR1 and CDR2 are DFQATT and SNEGSKA (reference sequence). The CDR3 contains 13 residues. Trimming took off 5 bases at V and 4 bases at J, with 14 bases between the two ends. The CDR3 reads CSAPLQGPTEAFF. CDR3 bases: TGCAGTGCTCCCTTACAGGGTCCCACTGAAGCTTTCTTT.